These 19 T cell receptor beta chains share one sample of origin, sequenced in a study of cytomegalovirus exposure and HLA in healthy donors. With 60 Vbeta and 13 Jbeta primers, the PCR was carried out. The table came from immunoSEQ multiplex PCR; TCRdb's copy has only in-frame clones and leaves some out. The table shows about 200,000 clones, with over 75% occurring only once. Specimen: PBMCs. The source of these receptors is a girl aged 2-10 years in good health and CMV-seronegative.

The V call is TRBV7-2, the J call TRBJ1-2, with TRBD1 matching over 10 bases. With 7 bases clipped from V and 4 bases from J, the junction kept 15 bases outside the gene matches. Germline CDR1 and CDR2: SGHTA and FQGNSA. The CDR3 contains 17 residues. The DNA for the CDR3 is TGTGCCAGCACCAAGGGGACAGGGGACTGGGCTGGCTATGGCTACACCTTC. The encoded protein is CASTKGTGDWAGYGYTF.

This rearrangement joins TRBV29-1 to TRBJ2-7; tentative D call: TRBD2 (6 bases). The CDR3 totals 13 residues. Per germline, CDR1 SQVTM and CDR2 ANQGSEA. V shed 6 bases and J shed 4 bases, with 16 bases lying between them. The CDR3 region has the DNA TGCAGCGTGGCGGGATTTGGCGAGTACGAGCAGTACTTC. Translated, it gives CSVAGFGEYEQYF.

This sequence joins TRBV2 and TRBJ2-5, with D unresolved. The DNA matches TRBJ2-7 better at its end, which makes the J call doubtful. The CDR3 has 14 residues. CDR1 and CDR2 (germline): SNHLY, FYNNEI. The CDR3 coding sequence is TGTGCCAGCAGTGAAGAAGTGAGTCTCTACGAGCAGTACTTC. Translation: CASSEEVSLYEQYF.

The genes are TRBV19 and TRBJ1-2; D remains ambiguous. V was trimmed by 7 bases and J by 8 bases, leaving 11 bases between them. The germline V gene has CDR1 LNHDA and CDR2 SQIVND (reference sequence). This CDR3 is 11 amino acids long. CDR3 nucleotides: TGTGCCAGTAATGGAGAAGTCGGCTACACCTTC. Translated, it gives CASNGEVGYTF.

This chain connects TRBV5-4 to TRBJ1-2; D gene uncertain. Between the trimmed V and J ends, which lost 2 bases and 2 bases, there was a span of 7 bases. This CDR3 region has 13 residues. The germline V gene has CDR1 SGHNT and CDR2 YYREEE (reference sequence). The CDR3 loop is CASSLSGNYGYTF. DNA for the CDR3: TGTGCCAGCAGCTTATCAGGAAACTATGGCTACACCTTC.

The rearrangement uses TRBV7-8 and TRBJ2-5; a weak D match, TRBD2 (6 bases). The J call may be faulty, since TRBJ2-7 better matches the DNA end. The CDR3 loop spans 13 amino acids. Germline V gene lookup returns CDR1 SGHVS and CDR2 FQNEAQ. In DNA form, the CDR3 reads TGTGCCAGCAGCTCCGGCGGGGTTGACGAGCAGTACTTC. Translation: CASSSGGVDEQYF.

The chain joins TRBV27 to TRBJ1-5, with D uncertain. The CDR3 runs 14 residues. CDR1 is MNHEY and CDR2 is SMNVEV in the germline V gene (reference sequence). The V and J ends lost 9 bases and 4 bases respectively, with 16 bases between them. DNA of the CDR3: TGTGCCAGGTATCTGAAAGGGAGGAATCAGCCCCAGCATTTT. Translated, it gives CARYLKGRNQPQHF.

The chain recombines TRBV27 with TRBJ1-2; the match to TRBD1 covers 9 bases. Trimming cost V 5 bases and J 7 bases; bases outside gene matches: 11. The CDR3 is 15 amino acids. Per germline, CDR1 MNHEY and CDR2 SMNVEV (reference sequence). The CDR3 spells CASSVQGARMSGYTF. The CDR3 coding sequence is TGTGCCAGCAGTGTACAGGGGGCGCGAATGTCTGGCTACACCTTC.

CDR3 sequence: CATSRESGRAGGHNIQYF. In DNA, the CDR3 is TGTGCCACCAGCAGAGAATCCGGGCGAGCGGGGGGTCACAACATTCAGTACTTC. This chain uses TRBV15 with TRBJ2-4, with 9 positions matching TRBD2. The CDR3 is 18 amino acids. Germline V gene sequence: CDR1 LNHNV, CDR2 YYDKDF (reference sequence). V gave up 0 bases and J gave up 7 bases; unmatched junction bases: 13.

The chain joins TRBV27 to TRBJ2-7; perhaps TRBD2 as D (6 bases). The CDR3 is 16 amino acids. Germline-derived CDR1 and CDR2 are MNHEY and SMNVEV (reference sequence). The V end lost 2 bases, the J end lost 0 bases, and 14 bases lay between the germline ends. The CDR3 reads CASSLNSGVGSYEQYF. The DNA for the CDR3 is TGTGCCAGCAGTTTAAATTCGGGGGTGGGCTCCTACGAGCAGTACTTC.

The chain couples TRBV5-4 to TRBJ2-1, with D uncertain. V lost 0 bases to trimming and J lost 3 bases, with 7 bases between them. Per germline, CDR1 SGHNT and CDR2 YYREEE (reference sequence). The CDR3 is 14 amino acids. The CDR3 spells CASSLAVSYNEQFF. The CDR3 DNA follows: TGTGCCAGCAGCTTGGCAGTCAGCTACAATGAGCAGTTCTTC.

V usage is TRBV4-1 and J usage is TRBJ1-1; D gene unclear. The CDR3 runs 16 residues. Trimming pared 0 bases from V and 5 bases from J, leaving 16 bases between. Germline V gene data show CDR1 as MGHRA and CDR2 as YSYEKL. The CDR3 sequence: CASSQDGRSTYTEAFF. The CDR3 nucleotides read TGCGCCAGCAGCCAAGATGGGAGGTCCACGTATACTGAAGCTTTCTTT.

The gene calls are TRBV27 and TRBJ2-1, with TRBD1 matching over 8 bases. Trimming removed 5 bases from V and 0 bases from J; junction bases left unmatched: 6. The germline CDR1 and CDR2 sequences are MNHEY and SMNVEV (reference sequence). The CDR3 covers 16 residues. The CDR3: CASSTRQGRSYNEQFF. The DNA of the CDR3 is TGTGCCAGCAGTACGAGACAGGGGCGCTCCTACAATGAGCAGTTCTTC.

The sample holds a few counts of this clone. The genes are TRBV9 and TRBJ2-7; 7 bases are a match to TRBD1. The CDR3 runs 13 residues. CDR1 and CDR2 from the germline V gene are SGDLS and YYNGEE. With 0 bases clipped from V and 5 bases from J, the junction kept 2 bases outside the gene matches. CDR3 DNA sequence: TGTGCCAGCAGCGTAGAAGGGGGCCACGAGCAGTACTTC. It specifies CASSVEGGHEQYF.

The chain has TRBV15 and TRBJ1-4; 9 nucleotides match TRBD1. CDR1 is LNHNV, CDR2 YYDKDF, per germline (reference sequence). This CDR3 is 17 amino acids long. The J segment lost 0 bases and the V segment lost 1 base, leaving 3 bases of the junction unmatched. The CDR3 DNA reads as TGTGCCACCAGCAGAGCGGGGACAGGGACAACTAATGAAAAACTGTTTTTT. Encoded protein: CATSRAGTGTTNEKLFF.

V and J are TRBV19 and TRBJ2-3; D ambiguous. CDR1 is LNHDA and CDR2 is SQIVND in the germline V gene (reference sequence). The CDR3 runs to 13 residues. Trimming pared 2 bases from V and 7 bases from J, leaving 10 bases between. CDR3 region: CASSISAVYTQYF. The CDR3 DNA reads as TGTGCCAGTAGTATAAGCGCAGTGTATACGCAGTATTTT.

This chain joins TRBV11-2 and TRBJ2-1; TRBD2 agrees at 13 bases. The CDR3 is made up of 16 amino acids. CDR1 SGHAT and CDR2 FQNNGV come from the germline V gene. V shed 1 base and J 9 bases; nucleotides not matched to a gene: 6. CDR3 amino acids: CASSLGLLAGGFEQFF. The CDR3, as DNA: TGTGCCAGCAGCTTAGGTTTACTAGCGGGGGGGTTTGAGCAGTTCTTC. The whole variable domain, filled in from reference TRBV11-2 and TRBJ2-1, reads EAGVAQSPRYKIIEKRQSVAFWCNPISGHATLYWYQQILGQGPKLLIQFQNNGVVDDSQLPKDRFSAERLKGVDSTLKIQPAKLEDSAVYLCASSLGLLAGGFEQFFGPGTRLTVL.

The genes are TRBV5-6 and TRBJ1-6; 9 positions match TRBD1. Germline CDR1 reads SGHDT; CDR2 reads YYEEEE. V shed 3 bases, J shed 5 bases, and the junction held 9 bases outside the gene matches. The CDR3 totals 17 residues. CDR3 protein: CASSSSGQGLHNSPLHF. DNA for the CDR3: TGTGCCAGCAGCTCCTCGGGACAGGGCCTACATAATTCACCCCTCCACTTT. Using reference TRBV5-6 and TRBJ1-6 for the parts outside the CDR3, the full variable domain is DAGVTQSPTHLIKTRGQQVTLRCSPKSGHDTVSWYQQALGQGPQFIFQYYEEEERQRGNFPDRFSGHQFPNYSSELNVNALLLGDSALYLCASSSSGQGLHNSPLHFGNGTRLTVT.

The chain combines TRBV6-1 with TRBJ1-5; TRBD1 matches at 7 bases. The junction had 8 bases not matched to a gene; V was cut back by 8 bases and J by 4 bases. CDR3 length: 14 amino acids. Germline assignment: CDR1 MNHNS and CDR2 SASEGT. The CDR3 reads CASVLGTANQPQHF. CDR3 bases: TGTGCCAGCGTACTAGGGACAGCTAATCAGCCCCAGCATTTT.